Reported below is one TCR beta chain. Its antigen is unknown. Researchers ran the PCR with 60 Vbeta and 13 Jbeta primers. Per the study methods: A later analysis counted 65 million to 90 million unique TCR beta chains, some 11 million shared. Assay: immunoSEQ multiplex PCR; the TCRdb copy retains only in-frame clones and omits some. V, J and clone size were drawn from that table, and D and trimming were deduced from the DNA. The sample consists of 63,000 or so clones, 65% to 85% of them appearing once. The data belong to a study of cytomegalovirus exposure and HLA in healthy donors. The overall study: From HLA-typed donors, an early data release held tens of millions of unique TCRs. Notes on the study in general: About 87% or about 30% of the time was how often most TCR beta V segments were productive, according to an earlier analysis. When analyzed later, the rates of TCR association showed variation by HLA locus, with DRB1 the most and HLA-C the fewest.

The CDR3 has 16 residues. V dropped 2 bases and J dropped 3 bases, with 14 bases sitting between them. CDR1 is SGHVS and CDR2 is FQNEAQ in the germline V gene. This TCR was recovered from a young woman in good health and CMV-seronegative. The material sequenced was PBMCs. The rearrangement links TRBV7-8 to TRBJ1-5; TRBD1 is a possible D gene (5 bases). The CDR3 loop is CASSLLLRVPNQPQHF. The CDR3 region has the DNA TGTGCCAGCAGCTTACTTCTCAGGGTCCCCAATCAGCCCCAGCATTTT. The whole variable domain, remainder taken from reference TRBV7-8 and TRBJ1-5, is GAGVSQSPRYKVAKRGQDVALRCDPISGHVSLFWYQQALGQGPEFLTYFQNEAQLDKSGLPSDRFFAERPEGSVSTLKIQRTQQEDSAVYLCASSLLLRVPNQPQHFGDGTRLSIL.